These 14 T cell receptor beta chains originate from one sample sequenced in a study of blood T cell repertoires in COVID-19. Assay used: immunoSEQ multiplex PCR; TCRdb lists only in-frame clones, some missing. The table records roughly 68,000 clones, 65% to 80% of them present only once. Sequences were obtained from peripheral blood. These receptors came from a woman aged 50 to 60 with acute or convalescent COVID-19.

The chain joins TRBV7-9 to TRBJ1-1; 8 bases align to TRBD1. Unmatched junction bases numbered 3, after V lost 2 bases and J lost 4 bases. The CDR3 is 14 amino acids. The germline V gene has CDR1 SEHNR and CDR2 FQNEAQ (reference sequence). The CDR3 is CASSLQQGATEAFF. The DNA for the CDR3 is TGTGCCAGCAGCTTACAGCAGGGGGCCACTGAAGCTTTCTTT.

This chain connects TRBV27 to TRBJ2-1; TRBD2 matches at 9 bases. Germline assignment: CDR1 MNHEY and CDR2 SMNVEV (reference sequence). The V segment lost 5 bases and the J segment 5 bases; nucleotides outside the gene matches: 7. The CDR3 has 15 residues. Here the CDR3 DNA reads TGTGCCAGCAGTATGACGGGACTAGCCCACAATGAGCAGTTCTTC. It encodes CASSMTGLAHNEQFF.

The chain combines TRBV6-5 with TRBJ1-1; the match to TRBD1 covers 7 bases. V gave up 4 bases and J gave up 1 base; unmatched junction bases: 9. CDR1 is MNHEY and CDR2 is SVGAGI in the germline V gene. CDR3 size: 16 residues. The CDR3 sequence is CASSSPSGQANTEAFF. The DNA of the CDR3 is TGTGCCAGCAGTTCGCCGTCCGGACAGGCGAACACTGAAGCTTTCTTT.

The rearrangement joins TRBV7-3 to TRBJ2-7; 12 nucleotides line up with TRBD2. Germline values: CDR1 SGHTA, CDR2 FQGTGA. CDR3 length equals 15 residues. V was pared by 5 bases and J by 7 bases, with 9 bases of the junction left unmatched. The CDR3 bases are TGTGCCAGCAGCATGCTAGCGGGGGGGCTGAGTGAGCAGTACTTC. Translating gives CASSMLAGGLSEQYF.

This clone has just a few counts. The chain uses TRBV7-9 and TRBJ2-3; no clear D. The germline V gene has CDR1 SEHNR and CDR2 FQNEAQ (reference sequence). This CDR3 spans 11 amino acids. V was clipped by 9 bases and J by 5 bases, with 9 bases between them. CDR3 nucleotide sequence: TGTGCCAGTCGACAACGAGATACGCAGTATTTT. Protein product: CASRQRDTQYF.

This rearrangement joins TRBV7-2 to TRBJ1-5, with 9 bases identical to TRBD1. This CDR3 is built from 16 residues. The V and J ends lost 4 bases and 7 bases, in that order; junction bases with no gene match: 11. Germline assignment: CDR1 SGHTA and CDR2 FQGNSA. CDR3 sequence reads: CASSSSLGTGSQPQHF. In nucleotides, the CDR3 is TGTGCCAGCAGCTCCTCCTTAGGGACAGGGAGCCAGCCCCAGCATTTT. Full variable domain (remainder filled in from reference TRBV7-2 and TRBJ1-5): GAGVSQSPSNKVTEKGKDVELRCDPISGHTALYWYRQSLGQGLEFLIYFQGNSAPDKSGLPSDRFSAERTGGSVSTLTIQRTQQEDSAVYLCASSSSLGTGSQPQHFGDGTRLSIL.

The chain combines TRBV3-1 (or the pseudogene TRBV3-2) with TRBJ1-6; D is uncertain. The ends were cut back, 2 bases at V and 0 bases at J, with 14 bases in the middle. This CDR3 spans 18 amino acids. CDR1 and CDR2 (germline): LGHDT, YNNKEL (reference sequence). The DNA of the CDR3 is TGTGCCAGCAGCCAAACGGGGTTACCGAGCTCCTATAATTCACCCCTCCACTTT. This codes for CASSQTGLPSSYNSPLHF.

The chain links TRBV18 to TRBJ2-1, with 9 bases that match TRBD1. The germline V gene encodes CDR1 KGHSH and CDR2 LQKENI. This CDR3 is 14 amino acids long. Trimming removed 2 bases from V and 8 bases from J; junction bases left unmatched: 4. The CDR3 region has the DNA TGTGCCAGCTCACCAATACAGGGGGCAGATGAGCAGTTCTTC. This codes for CASSPIQGADEQFF.

This clone turned up a few times. The rearrangement uses TRBV20-1 and TRBJ1-1, with 7 bases matching TRBD1. J was trimmed by 10 bases and V by 7 bases; bases with no gene match: 9. The CDR3 runs to 11 residues. The germline V gene encodes CDR1 DFQATT and CDR2 SNEGSKA (reference sequence). The CDR3 sequence: CSVPGQVGAFF. DNA of the CDR3: TGCAGTGTCCCCGGACAGGTTGGAGCTTTCTTT.

The chain links TRBV18 to TRBJ2-3, with 12 bases lining up with TRBD2. Trimming removed 6 bases from V and 4 bases from J; junction bases left unmatched: 5. Looked up from germline, CDR1 is KGHSH and CDR2 is LQKENI. The CDR3 loop spans 15 amino acids. Here the CDR3 DNA reads TGTGCCAGCTCCCCGAGGACTAGCGGGGCAGATACGCAGTATTTT. Its protein product is CASSPRTSGADTQYF.

This chain uses TRBV11-1 with TRBJ2-1; TRBD1 aligns across 7 bases. The CDR3 spans 15 residues. The germline V gene has CDR1 SGHAT and CDR2 FQDESV (reference sequence). V lost 3 bases and J lost 3; bases outside the gene matches: 5. CDR3 DNA sequence: TGTGCCAGCAGCTTTGACAGGGCAGGCTACAATGAGCAGTTCTTC. Its translation: CASSFDRAGYNEQFF.

CDR3: CASSYVRENTEAFF. The CDR3 DNA follows: TGTGCCAGCAGTTACGTGAGGGAGAACACTGAAGCTTTCTTT. The V call is TRBV6-5, the J call TRBJ1-1; D gene uncertain. The germline gives CDR1 MNHEY, CDR2 SVGAGI. The V end was cut by 2 bases, the J end by 1 base, with 8 bases between. This CDR3 is 14 amino acids long.

The chain has TRBV2 and TRBJ1-1; 10 nucleotides line up with TRBD1. Germline CDR1 is SNHLY and CDR2 is FYNNEI. The length of the CDR3 is 15 residues. J was trimmed by 5 bases and V by 6 bases; bases with no gene match: 9. The CDR3 region has the DNA TGTGCCAGCAGAAAGGACAGGGGGGATGGTACTGAAGCTTTCTTT. It encodes CASRKDRGDGTEAFF.

The CDR3 spells CASSGGIGREQYF. The DNA of the CDR3 is TGTGCCAGCAGCGGCGGAATAGGCAGAGAGCAGTACTTC. The chain employs TRBV7-2 and TRBJ2-7; D gene unclear. The V gene's germline CDR1 is SGHTA and CDR2 FQGNSA. CDR3 length equals 13 residues. V shed 5 bases and J shed 7 bases, with 15 bases lying between them.